Listed here is a single T cell receptor (beta chain). Its cognate antigen is unknown. The CDR3 covers 14 residues. The V segment lost 2 bases and the J segment 1 base; nucleotides outside the gene matches: 2. Germline V gene sequence: CDR1 MGHDK, CDR2 SYGVNS. PCR was performed using 60 Vbeta and 13 Jbeta primers. The table came from immunoSEQ multiplex PCR; TCRdb's copy has only in-frame clones and leaves some out. Of 80,000 or so clones in the sample, 78% were seen once. This entry comes from a study of cytomegalovirus exposure and HLA in healthy donors. Looking at the study overall: Earlier, roughly 120 million unique TCR beta sequences were recovered from roughly 180 million T cells by an analysis.

Study observations and caveats: In an earlier analysis, about 87% or about 30%: the productive usage of most TCR beta V segments. Further analysis was carried out later, and it showed several of the most significant clusters appearing linked to common viral pathogens.

Sequenced: PBMCs. The V call is TRBV25-1, the J call TRBJ2-7, with 7 bases lining up with TRBD1. The clonotype was recovered from a man aged 35 to 55 in good health and CMV-seronegative. The DNA for the CDR3 is TGTGCCAGCAGTGAAGAGACAGGGTCCTACGAGCAGTACTTC. It encodes CASSEETGSYEQYF.